The 24 T cell receptor beta chains below were found in one sample sequenced in a study of cytomegalovirus exposure and HLA in healthy donors. The PCR had 60 Vbeta and 13 Jbeta primers. Profiled with immunoSEQ multiplex PCR; TCRdb holds only in-frame clones, not every one. Here the sample spans 160,000 or so clones, roughly 83% being singletons. The sample was PBMCs. Receptors originate from a woman aged 18-35 years in good health and CMV-seronegative.

The chain recombines TRBV14 with TRBJ2-2, with 10 positions matching TRBD1. The CDR3 loop spans 15 amino acids. Losses at the gene ends were 5 bases for V and 6 bases for J; bases not matched to a gene: 6. In germline, CDR1 is SGHDN, CDR2 FVKESK. The CDR3 DNA follows: TGTGCCAGCAGCTCCCGACAGGGGGCAGCCGGGGAGCTGTTTTTT. It specifies CASSSRQGAAGELFF.

This chain joins TRBV5-5 and TRBJ2-5; D is perhaps TRBD2 (6 bases). The CDR3 consists of 14 residues. Per germline, CDR1 SGHKS and CDR2 YYEKEE (reference sequence). Trimming pared 1 base from V and 5 bases from J, leaving 12 bases between. CDR3 protein: CASSLTTGVETQYF. The CDR3 DNA reads as TGTGCCAGCAGCTTGACGACGGGGGTGGAGACCCAGTACTTC.

The genes are TRBV5-1 and TRBJ1-3; D ambiguous. This CDR3 has 15 amino acids. With 0 bases removed from V and 0 bases from J, the gap between germline ends came to 7 bases. Germline assignment: CDR1 SGHRS and CDR2 YFSETQ. CDR3 loop: CASSLEPYSGNTIYF. The CDR3 coding sequence is TGCGCCAGCAGCTTGGAACCCTACTCTGGAAACACCATATATTTT.

V is TRBV7-9 and J is TRBJ2-7; D gene ambiguous. Deletions cut 7 bases from V and 0 bases from J, with 13 bases between. Germline loops: CDR1 SEHNR, CDR2 FQNEAQ (reference sequence). The CDR3 is made up of 14 amino acids. The CDR3 coding sequence is TGTGCCAGCAACGAGCAGGCAGGCTCCTACGAGCAGTACTTC. Translation gives CASNEQAGSYEQYF.

J is TRBJ1-2 and V is TRBV5-1, with TRBD1 matching over 7 bases. After removal of 0 bases from V and 1 base from J, the junction contained 3 bases not matched to a gene. This CDR3 has 15 amino acids. Germline lookup yields CDR1 SGHRS and CDR2 YFSETQ. The CDR3 loop reads CASSLGGQLNYGYTF. CDR3 sequence (DNA): TGCGCCAGCAGCTTGGGGGGACAGCTTAACTATGGCTACACCTTC.

The chain has TRBV6-1 and TRBJ1-5, with D unclear. This CDR3 is 14 amino acids long. The ends were cut back, 6 bases at V and 5 bases at J, with 14 bases in the middle. Germline CDR1 reads MNHNS; CDR2 reads SASEGT. The CDR3 sequence is CASRPGLEHQPQHF. DNA of the CDR3: TGTGCCAGCAGACCGGGATTGGAACATCAGCCCCAGCATTTT.

This sequence joins TRBV2 and TRBJ1-4, with D tentatively TRBD1 (6 bases). In germline, CDR1 is SNHLY, CDR2 FYNNEI. The V end was cut by 2 bases, the J end by 2 bases, with 9 bases between. CDR3 length: 15 amino acids. In DNA, the CDR3 is TGTGCCAGCAGTGAACAGGGGAAGACTAATGAAAAACTGTTTTTT. This gives the protein CASSEQGKTNEKLFF.

The chain joins TRBV25-1 to TRBJ2-2; no reliable D call. Germline V gives CDR1 MGHDK, CDR2 SYGVNS. V was shortened by 1 base and J by 5 bases, with 5 bases between the two germline ends. The CDR3 extends over 13 amino acids. This chain's CDR3 is CASSEFLTGELFF. In DNA form, the CDR3 reads TGTGCCAGCAGTGAATTCCTTACCGGGGAGCTGTTTTTT.

The chain carries TRBV5-6 and TRBJ1-1; 8 nucleotides match TRBD1. Trimming took 0 bases from V and 10 from J; bases not matched to a gene: 11. Germline assignment: CDR1 SGHDT and CDR2 YYEEEE. The CDR3 consists of 15 residues. In DNA form, the CDR3 reads TGTGCCAGCAGCTTGGTTGGCAGGGGGCGCGGGGGAGCTTTCTTT. Amino acids: CASSLVGRGRGGAFF.

The CDR3 reads CASSTQGVGAYEQYF. CDR3 DNA: TGTGCCAGCAGTACCCAGGGGGTTGGCGCCTACGAGCAGTACTTC. The V and J genes are TRBV2 and TRBJ2-7, with 7 bases lining up with TRBD1. The CDR3 consists of 15 residues. After removal of 5 bases from V and 2 bases from J, the junction contained 9 bases not matched to a gene. CDR1 SNHLY and CDR2 FYNNEI come from the germline V gene.

The CDR3 DNA reads TGTGCCAGCTCAGACGACAGGGGAAACACCATATATTTT. This gives the protein CASSDDRGNTIYF. The rearrangement uses TRBV18 and TRBJ1-3, with D possibly TRBD1 on 6 matching bases. Germline CDR1 and CDR2: KGHSH and LQKENI. The V end was cut by 5 bases, the J end by 4 bases, with 9 bases between. The CDR3 has 13 residues.

The V and J genes are TRBV30 and TRBJ1-2; the D is unclear. V was clipped by 0 bases and J by 8 bases, with 16 bases between them. Germline lookup yields CDR1 GTSNPN and CDR2 SVGIG (reference sequence). The CDR3 length is 14 residues. The CDR3: CAWSVPSRVGGYTF. The CDR3 nucleotides read TGTGCCTGGAGTGTACCGTCGAGGGTTGGGGGCTACACCTTC.

The chain joins TRBV5-6 to TRBJ1-6; unclear D gene. This CDR3 comprises 13 residues. Germline lookup yields CDR1 SGHDT and CDR2 YYEEEE. Trimming cost V 2 bases and J 7 bases, with 7 bases left between them. CDR3 DNA sequence: TGTGCCAGCAGCTTTCGGGTCAATTCACCCCTCCACTTT. Translated, it gives CASSFRVNSPLHF.

Comments on this clone: Relative to the germline gene, one junction end is altered; a read error may explain this. In DNA form, the CDR3 reads TGTTCCAGCAGCCGTGGAGGAGAGCAGTTCTTC. This gives the protein CSSSRGGEQFF. This chain links TRBV7-9 with TRBJ2-1; perhaps TRBD2 as D (5 bases). In germline, CDR1 is SEHNR, CDR2 FQNEAQ (reference sequence). The CDR3 extends over 11 amino acids.

This clone was observed a few times. CDR3 nucleotide sequence: TGTGCCAGCAGCTTGGACAGAGCCAATCAGCCCCAGCATTTT. It yields the protein CASSLDRANQPQHF. The chain links TRBV5-4 to TRBJ1-5, with unresolved D. CDR1 SGHNT and CDR2 YYREEE come from the germline V gene (reference sequence). The CDR3 covers 14 residues. Trimming left V 0 bases short and J 3 bases short, with 7 bases between.

The chain joins TRBV7-8 to TRBJ2-7; D is undetermined. This CDR3 spans 17 amino acids. CDR1 and CDR2 (germline): SGHVS, FQNEAQ. Deletions cut 0 bases from V and 2 bases from J, with 17 bases between. CDR3 coding DNA: TGTGCCAGCAGCTTAGCCACCATACAGCAACCGACCTACGAGCAGTACTTC. This gives the protein CASSLATIQQPTYEQYF.

This chain uses TRBV5-5 with TRBJ2-7, with 12 nucleotides matching TRBD1. Losses at the gene ends were 3 bases for V and 3 bases for J; bases not matched to a gene: 4. This CDR3 has 15 amino acids. From germline, CDR1 is SGHKS and CDR2 YYEKEE (reference sequence). CDR3: CASSWDRGLFYEQYF. The CDR3 DNA is TGTGCCAGCAGCTGGGACAGGGGGCTCTTCTACGAGCAGTACTTC.

This clone was seen more than once but under ten times. The chain uses TRBV6-1 and TRBJ1-5, with TRBD1 matching over 10 bases. The length of the CDR3 is 15 residues. Germline-derived CDR1 and CDR2 are MNHNS and SASEGT. After removal of 8 bases from V and 10 bases from J, the junction contained 14 bases not matched to a gene. The CDR3 DNA follows: TGTGCCAGCTCCACCGGGGACAGGGGTGCGGAACCCCAGCATTTT. Its protein product is CASSTGDRGAEPQHF.

The chain joins TRBV18 to TRBJ1-5; 8 nucleotides line up with TRBD1. Germline V gene data show CDR1 as KGHSH and CDR2 as LQKENI. The CDR3 contains 18 residues. V was pared by 4 bases and J by 0 bases, with 11 bases of the junction left unmatched. CDR3 in amino acids: CASSLLEAGGNSNQPQHF. CDR3 DNA sequence: TGTGCCAGCTCACTTTTGGAGGCAGGGGGCAATAGCAATCAGCCCCAGCATTTT. Combining the CDR3 with reference TRBV18 and TRBJ1-5 gives the whole variable domain NAGVMQNPRHLVRRRGQEARLRCSPMKGHSHVYWYRQLPEEGLKFMVYLQKENIIDESGMPKERFSAEFPKEGPSILRIQQVVRGDSAAYFCASSLLEAGGNSNQPQHFGDGTRLSIL.

J is TRBJ1-4 and V is TRBV28; no definite D call. V was pared by 4 bases and J by 8 bases, with 11 bases between. The CDR3 sequence is 13 residues long. Germline CDR1 reads MDHEN; CDR2 reads SYDVKM. The CDR3 reads CASSSPNREKLFF. The CDR3 nucleotides are TGTGCCAGCAGTTCCCCTAATAGAGAAAAACTGTTTTTT.

V and J are TRBV19 and TRBJ2-7, with D tentatively TRBD2 (6 bases). Germline V gene data show CDR1 as LNHDA and CDR2 as SQIVND (reference sequence). Trimming cost V 5 bases and J 0 bases, with 14 bases left between them. The CDR3 is 15 amino acids. CDR3 bases: TGTGCCAGTAGTTATGCACTCGGGGGCTCCTACGAGCAGTACTTC. Protein product: CASSYALGGSYEQYF.

Only one count was recorded for this clone. V usage is TRBV27 and J usage is TRBJ2-1; no reliable D call. The CDR3 consists of 12 residues. The V end was cut by 5 bases, the J end by 9 bases, with 11 bases between. The germline V gene has CDR1 MNHEY and CDR2 SMNVEV (reference sequence). The DNA of the CDR3 is TGTGCCAGCAGTCCGACTCTGGGTGAGCAGTTCTTC. Amino acid sequence: CASSPTLGEQFF.

V usage is TRBV30 and J usage is TRBJ2-6; D is ambiguous. V gave up 0 bases and J gave up 1 base, with 7 bases separating them. Germline V gene data show CDR1 as GTSNPN and CDR2 as SVGIG (reference sequence). The CDR3 length is 15 residues. The CDR3 DNA sequence: TGTGCCTGGAGTGTACAGCAGTCTGGGGCCAACGTCCTGACTTTC. It specifies CAWSVQQSGANVLTF.

The chain uses TRBV29-1 and TRBJ2-1; D possibly corresponds to TRBD2 (5 bases). There are 14 residues in the CDR3. Germline-derived CDR1 and CDR2 are SQVTM and ANQGSEA. Trimming stripped 3 bases from V and 10 bases from J, with 19 bases between. DNA of the CDR3: TGCAGCGTTGAGATGGGGAGATACGGGCGGGAGCAGTTCTTC. Its translation is CSVEMGRYGREQFF.